The entry below gives a single TCR beta chain sequence along with its context. The sample originates from a study of Ad26.COV2.S vaccination and SARS-CoV-2 variants. This CDR3 has 15 residues. The germline V gene encodes CDR1 MNHEY and CDR2 SVGAGI. The germline V and J ends were trimmed by 0 bases and 2 bases, with 11 bases remaining between them. Clones were sequenced by immunoSEQ multiplex PCR, and TCRdb holds only the in-frame ones, with some missing. This table has roughly 350,000 clones, 70% to 90% appearing once. Treatment of the sample: 15 to 20 received Ad26.COV2.S at low or high dose, single or two shots; about five received placebo; per-sample allocation not given. Sample collection was performed on day 63 after the first vaccine or placebo injection.

Sequencing used peripheral blood, obtained in a trial of Ad26.COV2.S vaccine versus placebo. The receptor comes from a person aged 18-65 years who received the Ad26.COV2.S COVID-19 vaccine or a placebo. The genes are TRBV6-5 and TRBJ2-7, with unresolved D. In DNA form, the CDR3 reads TGTGCCAGCAGTTACTCGCGAAGTACCCCCTACGAGCAGTACTTC. Translated: CASSYSRSTPYEQYF.